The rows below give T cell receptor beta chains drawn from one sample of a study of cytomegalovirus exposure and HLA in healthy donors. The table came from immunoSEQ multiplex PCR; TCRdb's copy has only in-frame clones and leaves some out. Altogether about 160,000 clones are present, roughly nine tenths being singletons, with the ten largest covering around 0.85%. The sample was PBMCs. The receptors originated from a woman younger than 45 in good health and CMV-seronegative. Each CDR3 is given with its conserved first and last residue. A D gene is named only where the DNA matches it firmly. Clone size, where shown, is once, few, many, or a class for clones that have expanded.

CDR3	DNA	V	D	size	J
CASSLRTGEGSEQYF	TGTGCCAGCAGCTTAAGGACAGGGGAGGGGAGCGAGCAGTACTTC	TRBV7-2	TRBD1	.	TRBJ2-7
CASSLIAGGEQYF	TGTGCCAGCAGTTTGATCGCCGGGGGCGAGCAGTACTTC	TRBV27	.	.	TRBJ2-7
CASSQGAGPDTQYF	TGCGCCAGCAGCCAAGGTGCGGGCCCAGATACGCAGTATTTT	TRBV4-3	.	.	TRBJ2-3
CASSQGSAGGYYSPLHF	TGCGCCAGCAGCCAAGGGTCCGCAGGGGGTTATTATTCACCCCTCCACTTT	TRBV4-1	TRBD1	.	TRBJ1-6
CAIRGPGNTEAFF	TGTGCCATCAGGGGGCCTGGGAACACTGAAGCTTTCTTT	TRBV10-3	.	few	TRBJ1-1
CASSFPGGGATGELFF	TGTGCCAGCAGCTTCCCGGGGGGGGGCGCCACCGGGGAGCTGTTTTTT	TRBV5-4	TRBD2	.	TRBJ2-2
CASSVGGIGELFF	TGTGCCAGCAGTGTAGGGGGAATCGGGGAGCTGTTTTTT	TRBV6-1	.	.	TRBJ2-2
CASSFYLAGGYYEQYF	TGTGCCAGCAGCTTCTACTTAGCGGGAGGGTACTACGAGCAGTACTTC	TRBV13	TRBD2	.	TRBJ2-7
CAWSVRASAGYNEQFF	TGTGCCTGGAGTGTAAGGGCTAGCGCGGGCTACAATGAGCAGTTCTTC	TRBV30	.	.	TRBJ2-1
CACRLPSSYEQYF	TGTGCCTGCCGACTCCCGAGCTCCTACGAGCAGTACTTC	TRBV30	.	.	TRBJ2-7
CASSLEAGGGDTQYF	TGTGCCAGCAGCCTGGAGGCGGGAGGCGGGGATACGCAGTATTTT	TRBV6-4	TRBD2	.	TRBJ2-3
CASSSRQGGGELFF	TGCGCCAGCAGCTCCCGACAGGGTGGCGGGGAGCTGTTTTTT	TRBV5-1	TRBD1	.	TRBJ2-2
CASSEGRAGPETQYF	TGTGCCAGCAGTGAGGGCAGGGCCGGGCCAGAGACCCAGTACTTC	TRBV25-1	.	.	TRBJ2-5
CASSLRQGISYNEQFF	TGTGCCAGCTCACTTCGACAGGGGATCTCCTACAATGAGCAGTTCTTC	TRBV18	TRBD1	.	TRBJ2-1
CASSPPQGNYGYTF	TGTGCCAGCAGTCCCCCACAGGGAAACTATGGCTACACCTTC	TRBV2	.	.	TRBJ1-2
CASSPRDRSYEQYF	TGTGCCAGCAGCCCGAGGGACAGATCCTACGAGCAGTACTTC	TRBV7-6	TRBD1	.	TRBJ2-7
CASSLLPPGVSLETQYF	TGTGCCAGCAGCTTACTCCCCCCAGGGGTTTCTTTAGAGACCCAGTACTTC	TRBV7-9	.	.	TRBJ2-5
CSPWANGEKLFF	TGCAGCCCCTGGGCAAATGGAGAAAAACTGTTTTTT	TRBV29-1	.	once	TRBJ1-4
CASSAGGAGNPYEQYF	TGTGCCAGCAGCGCCGGGGGGGCAGGCAATCCCTACGAGCAGTACTTC	TRBV9	TRBD2	.	TRBJ2-7
CASSQDAGWGLESYEQYF	TGCGCCAGCAGCCAAGACGCAGGGTGGGGTCTCGAGTCCTACGAGCAGTACTTC	TRBV4-1	.	.	TRBJ2-7
CASMTGGDEKLFF	TGTGCCAGCATGACAGGGGGCGATGAAAAACTGTTTTTT	TRBV6-1	TRBD1	once	TRBJ1-4
CASITGQAPYEQYF	TGTGCCAGCATTACGGGACAGGCCCCCTACGAGCAGTACTTC	TRBV6-6	TRBD1	few	TRBJ2-7
CASSTHREGTQYF	TGTGCCAGTAGTACCCACAGGGAAGGGACCCAGTACTTC	TRBV19	.	.	TRBJ2-5
CASSYSKRSDEQYF	TGTGCCAGCAGTTACTCGAAGCGCTCGGACGAGCAGTACTTC	TRBV6-5	.	few	TRBJ2-7
CASRPGQGESYNSPLHF	TGTGCCAGCAGACCCGGACAGGGCGAGTCCTATAATTCACCCCTCCACTTT	TRBV7-2	TRBD1	.	TRBJ1-6
CASSLTGTGAHGYTF	TGTGCCAGCAGCCTAACCGGGACAGGGGCCCATGGCTACACCTTC	TRBV28	TRBD1	.	TRBJ1-2
CASSLDAPGRIHNEQFF	TGCGCCAGCAGCTTGGATGCCCCCGGGAGAATCCACAATGAGCAGTTCTTC	TRBV5-1	.	.	TRBJ2-1
CASSSRRMSNSPLHF	TGTGCCAGCAGTTCCCGTCGAATGAGTAATTCACCCCTCCACTTT	TRBV27	.	once	TRBJ1-6
CASTPPTGGYEQYF	TGCGCCAGCACCCCACCGACAGGAGGCTACGAGCAGTACTTC	TRBV10-2	.	once	TRBJ2-7
CASSFRLTGELFF	TGTGCCAGCAGCTTCCGTCTCACCGGGGAGCTGTTTTTT	TRBV5-5	.	.	TRBJ2-2
CATKDRERAPLHF	TGTGCCACTAAAGACAGGGAACGGGCACCCCTCCACTTT	TRBV19	TRBD1	.	TRBJ1-6
CASRTDRSSYNEQFF	TGCGCCAGCCGTACCGACCGGAGCTCCTACAATGAGCAGTTCTTC	TRBV5-1	.	once	TRBJ2-1
CASSPPGATDEQYF	TGTGCCAGCTCACCACCGGGGGCAACAGACGAGCAGTACTTC	TRBV18	.	.	TRBJ2-7
CASSLGTGRYTEAFF	TGTGCCAGCAGCTTAGGAACAGGTCGGTACACTGAAGCTTTCTTT	TRBV7-2	.	.	TRBJ1-1
CAWRTRQGRYEQYF	TGTGCCTGGAGAACGAGACAGGGGCGGTACGAGCAGTACTTC	TRBV30	TRBD1	once	TRBJ2-7
CASSQRGGVGELFF	TGTGCCAGCAGCCAAAGGGGGGGTGTCGGGGAGCTGTTTTTT	TRBV7-9	.	.	TRBJ2-2
CASSPSGVPSYEQYF	TGTGCCAGCAGCCCCTCCGGGGTGCCCTCCTACGAGCAGTACTTC	TRBV9	.	.	TRBJ2-7
CASSLRGQGGEQYF	TGTGCCAGCAGTTTAAGGGGCCAGGGGGGCGAGCAGTACTTC	TRBV28	.	.	TRBJ2-7
CASSAQAGGDEQYF	TGTGCCAGCTCCGCCCAAGCGGGAGGGGACGAGCAGTACTTC	TRBV18	TRBD2	.	TRBJ2-7
CSVREAGYSPLHF	TGCAGCGTTCGGGAGGCTGGATACTCACCCCTCCACTTT	TRBV29-1	.	.	TRBJ1-6
CASSSTSVNTGELFF	TGTGCCAGCAGCTCCACTAGCGTAAACACCGGGGAGCTGTTTTTT	TRBV5-5	TRBD2	.	TRBJ2-2
CASSRNPLRLAGAGNEQFF	TGTGCCAGCAGCCGAAATCCTCTGAGACTAGCGGGAGCGGGTAATGAGCAGTTCTTC	TRBV7-9	TRBD2	.	TRBJ2-1
CASRLAGLRNEQFF	TGTGCCAGCAGACTAGCGGGACTCAGAAATGAGCAGTTCTTC	TRBV27	TRBD2	.	TRBJ2-1
CASSIETGTPYEQYF	TGTGCCAGTAGTATAGAAACCGGGACACCCTACGAGCAGTACTTC	TRBV19	.	.	TRBJ2-7
CASSFTGTGLYGYTF	TGTGCCAGCAGCTTTACCGGGACAGGGTTATATGGCTACACCTTC	TRBV5-8	TRBD1	.	TRBJ1-2
CASSPSDSYGYTF	TGCGCCAGCAGCCCCTCGGACTCTTATGGCTACACCTTC	TRBV4-3	.	.	TRBJ1-2
CASSPGLTGAFF	TGCGCCAGCAGCCCGGGACTTACTGGAGCTTTCTTT	TRBV4-1	.	.	TRBJ1-1
CASSRNRGEKLFF	TGCGCCAGCAGCCGTAACAGGGGCGAAAAACTGTTTTTT	TRBV4-1	TRBD1	few	TRBJ1-4
CASSPQTGPRSEQFF	TGTGCCAGTAGTCCTCAGACAGGGCCCCGATCTGAGCAGTTCTTC	TRBV19	TRBD1	.	TRBJ2-1
CASSAPDRGSWGYTF	TGTGCCAGCAGCGCGCCGGACAGGGGGAGTTGGGGCTACACCTTC	TRBV9	TRBD1	.	TRBJ1-2
CASRVLAGGSYEQYF	TGTGCCAGCAGAGTGCTAGCGGGGGGCTCCTACGAGCAGTACTTC	TRBV2	TRBD2	.	TRBJ2-7
CASSLSSPDTQYF	TGTGCCAGCAGTCTTAGCTCGCCAGATACGCAGTATTTT	TRBV2	.	.	TRBJ2-3
CASSYPSGGKETQYF	TGTGCCAGCAGCTACCCTAGCGGGGGGAAAGAGACCCAGTACTTC	TRBV5-5	TRBD2	.	TRBJ2-5
CATSREIGQGGDEQFF	TGTGCCACCAGCAGAGAAATCGGCCAGGGGGGAGATGAGCAGTTCTTC	TRBV15	.	.	TRBJ2-1
CASSLTGIAEAFF	TGTGCCAGTAGTCTCACAGGGATCGCTGAAGCTTTCTTT	TRBV19	.	.	TRBJ1-1
CASSQDLAGGLWSDTQYF	TGTGCCAGCAGCCAAGATCTAGCGGGGGGCCTCTGGTCAGATACGCAGTATTTT	TRBV14	TRBD2	.	TRBJ2-3
CASSPSGATNEKLFF	TGTGCCAGCAGCCCGTCGGGAGCAACTAATGAAAAACTGTTTTTT	TRBV11-2	.	.	TRBJ1-4